Listed below are T cell receptor beta chains from one sample, sequenced in a study of T cell repertoires in aging, cancer and after chemotherapy. TCRdb processed the multiplex PCR reads anew with MiXCR; each CDR3 protein has one entry. The data contain 1,900 or so distinct CDR3 sequences, roughly 15% of them singletons. The sequenced sample consisted of blood. The source is a human donor with a solid tumor. Each CDR3 is given with its conserved first and last residue. Each record gives: clone size, D gene, J gene, V gene, CDR3 DNA, CDR3 protein. A D gene is named only where the DNA matches it firmly. Rows give clone size only sometimes, using once, few, many, or a class for an expanded clone.

medium-sized | . | TRBJ2-7 | TRBV20-1 | TGCAGTGCTACAGGGGCCCTACCGGTTCGATACGAGCAGTACTTC | CSATGALPVRYEQYF
. | TRBD2 | TRBJ2-1 | TRBV5-4 | TGCGCCAGGAGCGCCGGACTAGCGGGAGCCCAACCCTCCTACAATGAGCAGTTCTTC | CARSAGLAGAQPSYNEQFF
medium-sized | TRBD2 | TRBJ2-1 | TRBV5-6 | TGTGCCAGCAGCGCCAGCAGACTAGCGGGAGAGATTACCTACAATGAGCAGTTCTTC | CASSASRLAGEITYNEQFF
few | . | TRBJ2-1 | TRBV11-2 | TGTGCCAGCAGCTTAGGGATGAGCGGGCGTTACAATGAGCAGTTCTTC | CASSLGMSGRYNEQFF
medium-sized | TRBD2 | TRBJ2-7 | TRBV7-2 | TGTGCCAGCAGCTTAACAGCGGGCGAAGCGGGGTCCTCCGAGCAGTACTTC | CASSLTAGEAGSSEQYF
few | . | TRBJ1-1 | TRBV7-9 | TGTGCCAGCAGCGTAGTTAACACTGAAGCTTTCTTT | CASSVVNTEAFF
medium-sized | TRBD2 | TRBJ2-3 | TRBV30 | TGTGCCTGGAGTGGAATTCGAGCGGGGAGCACAGATACGCAGTATTTT | CAWSGIRAGSTDTQYF
medium-sized | TRBD1 | TRBJ2-7 | TRBV24-1 | TGTGCCACCAGTGAGGGTAACGGACAGGGGAACGAGCAGTACTTC | CATSEGNGQGNEQYF
few | . | TRBJ1-5 | TRBV21-1 | TGTGCCAGCAGCAAAGACAGACGGGTCCAGCCCCAGCATTTT | CASSKDRRVQPQHF
medium-sized | . | TRBJ2-1 | TRBV4-3 | TGCGCCTCCGGGGGAGGATTTGGCCATGAGCAGTTCTTC | CASGGGFGHEQFF
medium-sized | TRBD2 | TRBJ2-7 | TRBV12-3/TRBV12-4 | TGTGCCAGCAGTTTAAGCGGGAGGTCCTACGAGCAGTACTTC | CASSLSGRSYEQYF
medium-sized | TRBD2 | TRBJ2-7 | TRBV6-2/TRBV6-3 | TGTGCCAGCAACCCACTAGCGGGGTCTTACGAGCAGTACTTC | CASNPLAGSYEQYF
medium-sized | TRBD1 | TRBJ1-6 | TRBV19 | TGTGCCAGTACCTCAGGGGGCAGGGCCCGCAGGCCCCTCCACTTT | CASTSGGRARRPLHF
. | TRBD2 | TRBJ2-7 | TRBV10-3 | TGTGCCATCAGTGGGGGCGGGACTAGCTTCCTCCCCTTCAACTTC | CAISGGGTSFLPFNF
medium-sized | . | TRBJ2-7 | TRBV13 | TGTGCCAGCAGCTCGTCTGGGGGACCCTACGAGCAGTACTTC | CASSSSGGPYEQYF
medium-sized | TRBD1 | TRBJ2-7 | TRBV12-3/TRBV12-4 | TGTGCCAGCAGTTCGGGACAGGGGTTCGGTTACGAGCAGTACTTC | CASSSGQGFGYEQYF
medium-sized | . | TRBJ2-1 | TRBV20-1 | TGCAGTGCTAGTTCTGGGGGCGGGTACAATGAGCAGTTCTTC | CSASSGGGYNEQFF
medium-sized | . | TRBJ1-1 | TRBV20-1 | TGCAGTGCTATAGGTCCCCGGGACACTGAAGCTTTCTTT | CSAIGPRDTEAFF